This note documents a single T cell receptor (beta chain) sequence. Antigen: not known. The data stem from a study of T cell repertoires in cytomegalovirus infection. In the study overall: In public TCR beta signatures, there were indications of both CMV infection and matching HLA type.

Study results and limitations: In two of eight donors, the top clonotype was HLA-C-restricted CMV-specific. Public TCR beta family frequency separated CMV-and-HLA carriers, including in an independent cohort.

One entry per CDR3 protein, called by TCRdb with MiXCR from the reads. This table has around 530,000 distinct CDR3 sequences, 26% appearing once. Losses at the gene ends were 5 bases for V and 0 bases for J; bases not matched to a gene: 8. The CDR3 covers 18 residues. Germline lookup yields CDR1 MNHEY and CDR2 SVGAGI. The chain combines TRBV6-5 with TRBJ2-1; 12 bases align to TRBD2. The origin of this receptor is a human donor in good health (CMV status not recorded). Some clones in this sample may be carry-over from other donors' samples. Material: PBMCs. The CDR3 coding sequence is TGTGCCAGCAGTATCGGGACTAGCGGGTGGAGCTCCTACAATGAGCAGTTCTTC. As protein: CASSIGTSGWSSYNEQFF.